This T cell receptor (beta chain) was observed in a study of CD8 T cells in ankylosing spondylitis. Findings and limits, study-wide: In synovial fluid and blood from reactive arthritis, some motif variants were previously reported. Disease-linked clones reportedly showed significant enrichment in matched ankylosing spondylitis synovial fluid. In ankylosing spondylitis blood, a motif of roughly eight highly homologous TCR beta variants appeared characteristic.

As to this clonotype: The target antigen is unknown.

CDR3 length equals 11 residues. V lost 4 bases and J 10 bases, leaving 10 bases between the germline ends. The germline V gene encodes CDR1 MNHNY and CDR2 SVGAGI (reference sequence). TCRdb recomputed calls from the 5' RACE reads with MiXCR, one row per CDR3 protein. The sample yields 350,000 or so distinct CDR3 sequences, approximately 14% seen once. Sequencing used blood, either unsorted or a sorted T cell fraction (not recorded which). This TCR was sampled from a male donor with ankylosing spondylitis or in good health (not recorded which). V and J are TRBV6-6 and TRBJ1-2, with TRBD1 as a possible D gene (5 bases). The chain's CDR3 is CASSSGGAYTF. The CDR3 coding sequence is TGTGCCAGCAGTTCGGGGGGAGCCTACACCTTC.